This T cell receptor (beta chain) was captured by sequencing in a study of blood T cell repertoires in COVID-19. Assay: immunoSEQ multiplex PCR; the TCRdb copy retains only in-frame clones and omits some. The table includes some 130,000 clones, approximately 85% detected once. Germline V lookup: CDR1 MNHEY, CDR2 SVGAGI. The CDR3 is made up of 13 amino acids. Trimming pared 10 bases from V and 5 bases from J, leaving 15 bases between. The rearrangement joins TRBV6-5 to TRBJ1-5; possible D gene TRBD1, 5 bases. This receptor was obtained from a human donor in a cohort sampled during active COVID-19. Sequenced: peripheral blood. CDR3 DNA: TGTGCCACCGGGCGGGGGAAGCATCAGCCCCAGCATTTT. Amino acids: CATGRGKHQPQHF.